This T cell receptor beta chain is from a study of monozygotic twins with inflammatory bowel disease. Overall study results and limits: Lower TCRbeta diversity (inverse Simpson) was seen in IBD patients than in healthy co-twins.

As for this clonotype: Its antigen remains unidentified.

TCRdb re-called the 5' RACE reads and gives one entry per CDR3 protein, without DNA. The sample table includes approximately 160,000 distinct CDR3 sequences. This CDR3 has 15 residues. The germline V gene encodes CDR1 MGHDK and CDR2 SYGVNS. Sequencing was performed on blood. The TCR sequence derives from a human donor with ulcerative colitis or Crohn's disease, or a healthy co-twin of an affected twin (not recorded which). The gene calls are TRBV25-1 and TRBJ1-5; no DNA is available, so the TRBD1 call from TCRdb remains unchecked. CDR3 loop: CASSATGTGIQPQHF.